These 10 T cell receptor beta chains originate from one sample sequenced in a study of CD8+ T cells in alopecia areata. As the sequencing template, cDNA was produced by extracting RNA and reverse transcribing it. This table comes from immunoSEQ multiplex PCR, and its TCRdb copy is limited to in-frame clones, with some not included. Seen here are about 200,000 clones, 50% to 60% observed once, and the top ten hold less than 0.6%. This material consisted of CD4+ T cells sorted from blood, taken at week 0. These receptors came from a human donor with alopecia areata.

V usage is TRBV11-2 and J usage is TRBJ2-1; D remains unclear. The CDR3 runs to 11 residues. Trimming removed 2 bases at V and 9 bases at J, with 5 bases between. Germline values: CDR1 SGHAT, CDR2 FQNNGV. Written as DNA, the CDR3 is TGTGCCAGCAGCTTAAGAGTTGAGCAGTTCTTC. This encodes CASSLRVEQFF.

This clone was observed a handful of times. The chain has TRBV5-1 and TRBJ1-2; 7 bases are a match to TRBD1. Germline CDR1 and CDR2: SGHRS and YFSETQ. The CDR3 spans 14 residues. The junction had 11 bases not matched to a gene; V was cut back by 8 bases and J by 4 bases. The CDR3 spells CASAGTATGYGYTF. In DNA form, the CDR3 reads TGCGCCAGTGCCGGGACAGCAACCGGCTATGGCTACACCTTC.

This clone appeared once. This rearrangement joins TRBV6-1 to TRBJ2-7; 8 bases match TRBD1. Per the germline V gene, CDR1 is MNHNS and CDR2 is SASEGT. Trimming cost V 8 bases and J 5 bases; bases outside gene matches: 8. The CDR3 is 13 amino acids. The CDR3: CASPSDRGNEQYF. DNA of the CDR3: TGTGCCAGCCCGAGTGACAGGGGCAACGAGCAGTACTTC.

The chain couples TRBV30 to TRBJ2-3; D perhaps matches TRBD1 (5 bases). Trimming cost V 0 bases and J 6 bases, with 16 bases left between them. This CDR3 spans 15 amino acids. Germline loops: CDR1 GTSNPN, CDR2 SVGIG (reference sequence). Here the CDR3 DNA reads TGTGCCTGGAGTGTAGGGGCAGGTCTTGTGGATACGCAGTATTTT. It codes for CAWSVGAGLVDTQYF.

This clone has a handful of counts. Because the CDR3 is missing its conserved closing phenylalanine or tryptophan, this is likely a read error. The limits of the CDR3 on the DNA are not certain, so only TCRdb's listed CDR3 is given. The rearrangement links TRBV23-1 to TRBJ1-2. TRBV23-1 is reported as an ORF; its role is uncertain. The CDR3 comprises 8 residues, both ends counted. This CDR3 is CASSPPSI.

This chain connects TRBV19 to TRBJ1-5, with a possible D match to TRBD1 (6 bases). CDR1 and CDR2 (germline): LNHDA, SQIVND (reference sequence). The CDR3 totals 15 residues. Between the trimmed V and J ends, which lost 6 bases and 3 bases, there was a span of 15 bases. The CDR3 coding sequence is TGTGCCAGTAGAGGCTGGACAGCCAACAATCAGCCCCAGCATTTT. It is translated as CASRGWTANNQPQHF.

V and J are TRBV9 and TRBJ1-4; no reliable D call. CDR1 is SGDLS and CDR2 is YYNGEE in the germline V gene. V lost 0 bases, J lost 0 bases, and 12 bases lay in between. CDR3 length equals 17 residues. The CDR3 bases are TGTGCCAGCAGCGTAGGAAGGGAGTGGACAACTAATGAAAAACTGTTTTTT. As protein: CASSVGREWTTNEKLFF.

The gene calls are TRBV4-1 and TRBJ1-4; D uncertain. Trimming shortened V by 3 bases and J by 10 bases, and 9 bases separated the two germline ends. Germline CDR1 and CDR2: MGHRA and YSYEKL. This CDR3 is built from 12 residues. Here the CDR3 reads CASSQTGVKLFF. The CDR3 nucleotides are TGCGCCAGCAGCCAGACGGGTGTAAAACTGTTTTTT.

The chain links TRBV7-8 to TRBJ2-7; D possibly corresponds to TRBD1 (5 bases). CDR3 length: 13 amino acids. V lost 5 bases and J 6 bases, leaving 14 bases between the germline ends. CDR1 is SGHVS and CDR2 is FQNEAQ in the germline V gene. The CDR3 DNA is TGTGCCAGCAGCCCACAGGTCCTCCGCGAGCAGTACTTC. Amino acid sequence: CASSPQVLREQYF.

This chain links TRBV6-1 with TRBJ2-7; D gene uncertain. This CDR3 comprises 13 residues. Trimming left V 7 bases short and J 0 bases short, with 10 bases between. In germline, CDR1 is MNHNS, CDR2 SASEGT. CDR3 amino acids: CASKSGNSYEQYF. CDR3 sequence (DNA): TGTGCCAGCAAGTCGGGCAACTCCTACGAGCAGTACTTC.